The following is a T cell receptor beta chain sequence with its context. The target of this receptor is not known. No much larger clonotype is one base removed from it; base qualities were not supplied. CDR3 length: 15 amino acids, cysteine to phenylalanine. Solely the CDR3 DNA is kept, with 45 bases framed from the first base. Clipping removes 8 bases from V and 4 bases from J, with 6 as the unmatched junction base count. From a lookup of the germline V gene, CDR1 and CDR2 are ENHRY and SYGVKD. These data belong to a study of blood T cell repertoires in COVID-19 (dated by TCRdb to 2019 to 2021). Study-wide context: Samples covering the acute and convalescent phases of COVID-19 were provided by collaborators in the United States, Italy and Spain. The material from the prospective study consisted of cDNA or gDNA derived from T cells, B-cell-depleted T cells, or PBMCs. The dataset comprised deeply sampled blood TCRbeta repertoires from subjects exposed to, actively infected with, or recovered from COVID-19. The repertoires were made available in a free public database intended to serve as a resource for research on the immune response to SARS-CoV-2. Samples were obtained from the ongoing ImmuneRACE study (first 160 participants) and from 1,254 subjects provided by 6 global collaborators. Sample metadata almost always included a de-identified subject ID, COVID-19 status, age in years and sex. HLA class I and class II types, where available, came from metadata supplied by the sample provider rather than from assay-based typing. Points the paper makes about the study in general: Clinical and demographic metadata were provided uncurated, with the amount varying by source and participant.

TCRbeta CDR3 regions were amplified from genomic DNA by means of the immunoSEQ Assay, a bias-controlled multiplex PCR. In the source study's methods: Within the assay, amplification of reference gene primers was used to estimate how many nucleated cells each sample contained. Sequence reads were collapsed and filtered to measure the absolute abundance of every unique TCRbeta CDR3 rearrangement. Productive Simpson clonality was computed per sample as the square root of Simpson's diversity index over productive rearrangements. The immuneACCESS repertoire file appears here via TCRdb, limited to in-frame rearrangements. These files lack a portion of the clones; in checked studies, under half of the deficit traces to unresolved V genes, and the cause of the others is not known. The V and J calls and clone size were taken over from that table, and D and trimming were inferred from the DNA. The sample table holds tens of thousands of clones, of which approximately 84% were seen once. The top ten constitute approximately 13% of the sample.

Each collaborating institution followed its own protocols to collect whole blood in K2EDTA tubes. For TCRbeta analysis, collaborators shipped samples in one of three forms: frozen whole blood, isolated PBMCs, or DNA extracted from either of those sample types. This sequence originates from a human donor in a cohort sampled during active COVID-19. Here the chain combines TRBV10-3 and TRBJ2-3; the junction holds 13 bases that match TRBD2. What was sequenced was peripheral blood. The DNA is TGTGCCATCGGGGGACTAGCGGGGATCGCAGATACGCAGTATTTT. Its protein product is CAIGGLAGIADTQYF.